A selection of T cell receptor beta chains follows, all from one sample in a study of molecular identifiers for immune sequencing clone quantification. TCRdb passed the PCR reads through MiXCR, listing each CDR3 protein once. The sample contains about 640,000 distinct CDR3 sequences, approximately 20% of which appear only once. The sample was naive CD8+ T cells from blood, with Jurkat cell RNA spiked in. These receptors came from a human donor in good health. Some libraries in this study had Jurkat cell RNA spiked in. CDR3s leave out the opening cysteine and the closing phenylalanine or tryptophan. The D gene is left open where the match is weak.

>TRBJ2-3|TRBV7-2|TRBD2
ASSLVGWRESDTQY
>TRBJ2-3|TRBV20-1|NA
SARVPRGTDLRYTDTQY
>TRBJ1-6|TRBV5-5|TRBD1
ASSTDRGNSPLH
>TRBJ2-7|TRBV14|NA
ASSQGPGEDYEQY
>TRBJ2-1|TRBV28|NA
ASSLTAGWRGNEQF
>TRBJ1-1|TRBV19|TRBD1
ASSTQTGGLTEAF
>TRBJ1-2|TRBV20-1|NA
SARGRGENYGYA
>TRBJ1-1|TRBV19|TRBD1
ASSTLRGDSEAF
>TRBJ2-1|TRBV2|NA
ASSEATHYNEQF
>TRBJ2-3|TRBV7-9|NA
ASSQSTDTQY
>TRBJ2-7|TRBV6-5|TRBD2
ASSYFRLAGEGGEQY
>TRBJ1-2|TRBV7-9|NA
ASSLARLGDYGYT
>TRBJ2-7|TRBV9|NA
ASSVAGTTAYEQY
>TRBJ2-7|TRBV4-3|NA
ASSQDWPSSSYEQY
>TRBJ2-7|TRBV27|TRBD1
ASSLTGGGGYEQY
>TRBJ1-1|TRBV5-1|TRBD1
ASSLGQGARGTEAF
>TRBJ2-5|TRBV7-9|NA
ASSLALGGVAETQY
>TRBJ2-1|TRBV20-1|NA
SAQRAGDTYNEQF
>TRBJ1-4|TRBV20-1|NA
SARGLGTNEKLF
>TRBJ2-7|TRBV5-6|NA
ASSSGVGNEQY
>TRBJ2-7|TRBV5-6|NA
ASSLQGGNSYEQY
>TRBJ2-7|TRBV27|TRBD2
ASSPRGSGGAYEQY
>TRBJ2-7|TRBV29-1|NA
SVVGGDQLLEQY
>TRBJ1-5|TRBV15|NA
ATSRDIDSYSNQPQH